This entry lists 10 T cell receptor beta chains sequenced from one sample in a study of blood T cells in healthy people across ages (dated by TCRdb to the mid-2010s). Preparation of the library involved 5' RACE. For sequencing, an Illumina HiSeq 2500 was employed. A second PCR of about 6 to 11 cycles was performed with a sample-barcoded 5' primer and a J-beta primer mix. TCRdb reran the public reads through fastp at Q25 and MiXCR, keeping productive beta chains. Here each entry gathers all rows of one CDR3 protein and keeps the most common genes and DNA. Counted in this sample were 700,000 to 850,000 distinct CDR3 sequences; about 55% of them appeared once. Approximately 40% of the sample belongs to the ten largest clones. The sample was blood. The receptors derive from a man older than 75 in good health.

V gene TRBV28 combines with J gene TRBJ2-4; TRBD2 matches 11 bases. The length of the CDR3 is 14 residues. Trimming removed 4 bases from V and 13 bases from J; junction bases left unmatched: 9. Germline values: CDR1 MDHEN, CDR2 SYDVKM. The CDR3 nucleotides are TGTGCCAGCAGTTACCCTCTACTAGCGGGAGTACAGTACTTC. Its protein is CASSYPLLAGVQYF.

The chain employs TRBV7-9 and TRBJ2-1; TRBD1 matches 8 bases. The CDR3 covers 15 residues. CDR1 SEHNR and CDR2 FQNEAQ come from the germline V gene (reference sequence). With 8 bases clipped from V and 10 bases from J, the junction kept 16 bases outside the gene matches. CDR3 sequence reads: CASRSMADRVPEQFF. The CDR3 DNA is TGTGCCAGCCGCAGCATGGCGGACAGGGTACCCGAGCAGTTCTTC.

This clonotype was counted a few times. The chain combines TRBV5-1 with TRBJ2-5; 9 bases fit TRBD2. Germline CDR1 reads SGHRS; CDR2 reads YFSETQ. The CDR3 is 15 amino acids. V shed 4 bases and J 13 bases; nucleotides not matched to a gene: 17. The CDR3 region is CASSPGLAGRNERYF. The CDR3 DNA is TGCGCCAGCAGCCCCGGGCTAGCGGGGCGGAATGAGCGGTACTTC. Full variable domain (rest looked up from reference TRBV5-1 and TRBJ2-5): KAGVTQTPRYLIKTRGQQVTLSCSPISGHRSVSWYQQTPGQGLQFLFEYFSETQRNKGNFPGRFSGRQFSNSRSEMNVSTLELGDSALYLCASSPGLAGRNERYFGPGTRLLVL.

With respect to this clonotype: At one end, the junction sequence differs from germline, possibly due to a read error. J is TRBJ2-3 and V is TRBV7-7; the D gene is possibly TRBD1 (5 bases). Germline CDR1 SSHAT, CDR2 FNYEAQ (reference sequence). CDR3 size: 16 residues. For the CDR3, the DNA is TGTGCTAGCAGCTTAGGGGTGGCAGGGAGCACAGATACGCAGTATTTT. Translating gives CASSLGVAGSTDTQYF. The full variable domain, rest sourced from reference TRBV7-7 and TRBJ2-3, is GAGVSQSPRYKVTKRGQDVTLRCDPISSHATLYWYQQALGQGPEFLTYFNYEAQPDKSGLPSDRFSAERPEGSISTLTIQRTEQRDSAMYRCASSLGVAGSTDTQYFGPGTRLTVL.

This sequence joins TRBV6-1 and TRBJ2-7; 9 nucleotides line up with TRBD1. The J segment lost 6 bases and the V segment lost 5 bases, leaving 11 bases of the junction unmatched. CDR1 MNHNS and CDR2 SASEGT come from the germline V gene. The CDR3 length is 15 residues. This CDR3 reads CASSLEGTGTREQYF. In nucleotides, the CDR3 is TGTGCCAGCAGTCTCGAAGGGACAGGGACTCGCGAGCAGTACTTC.

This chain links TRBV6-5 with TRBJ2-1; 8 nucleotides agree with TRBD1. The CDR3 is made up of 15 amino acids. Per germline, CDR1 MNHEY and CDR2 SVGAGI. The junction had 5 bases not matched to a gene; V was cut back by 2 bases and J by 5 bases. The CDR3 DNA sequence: TGTGCCAGCAGTTACGGGCAGGGGGCCCACAATGAGCAGTTCTTC. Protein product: CASSYGQGAHNEQFF.

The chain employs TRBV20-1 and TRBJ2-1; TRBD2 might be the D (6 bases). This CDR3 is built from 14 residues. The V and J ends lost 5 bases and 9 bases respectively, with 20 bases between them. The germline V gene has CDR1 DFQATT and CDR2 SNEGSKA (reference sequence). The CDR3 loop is CSAVGDSFSGEQFF. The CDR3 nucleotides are TGCAGTGCTGTGGGGGACTCATTTTCGGGTGAGCAGTTCTTC.

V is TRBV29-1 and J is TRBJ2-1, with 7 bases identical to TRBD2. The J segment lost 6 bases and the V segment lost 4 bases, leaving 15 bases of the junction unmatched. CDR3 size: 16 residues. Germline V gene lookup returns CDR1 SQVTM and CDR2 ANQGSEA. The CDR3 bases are TGCAGCGTTGCCCCTAGAGGAAGGGAGGGCAGCAATGAGCAGTTCTTC. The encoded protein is CSVAPRGREGSNEQFF.

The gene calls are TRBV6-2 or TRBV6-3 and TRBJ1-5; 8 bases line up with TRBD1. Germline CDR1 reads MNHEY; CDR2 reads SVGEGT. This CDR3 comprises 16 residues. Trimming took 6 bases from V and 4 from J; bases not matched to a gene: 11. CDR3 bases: TGTGCCAGCAGGTGGACAGGGTCCCCACCGAATCAGCCCCAGCATTTT. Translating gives CASRWTGSPPNQPQHF.

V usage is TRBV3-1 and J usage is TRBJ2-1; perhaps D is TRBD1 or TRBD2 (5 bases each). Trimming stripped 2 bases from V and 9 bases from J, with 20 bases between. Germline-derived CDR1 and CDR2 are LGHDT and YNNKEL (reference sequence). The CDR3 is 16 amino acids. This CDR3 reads CASSQFTRGYVGEQFF. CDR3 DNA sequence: TGTGCCAGCAGCCAATTTACTAGGGGATATGTGGGTGAGCAGTTCTTC.